Listed below are T cell receptor beta chains from one sample, sequenced in a study of tumor and adjacent non-tumor tissue in lung cancer. MiXCR was run by TCRdb on the multiplex PCR reads, yielding one entry per CDR3 protein. This repertoire shows around 200,000 distinct CDR3 sequences, 71% found once; its top ten account for around 27%. Material: lung tumor tissue. The source of these receptors is a man in his 60s with non-small cell lung cancer. Both conserved end residues are part of each CDR3. D genes are given only for firm matches. Some rows have no size entry. The others give once, few or many, or a class for an expanded clone.

V,J,D,size,DNA,CDR3
TRBV11-3,TRBJ1-2,.,.,TGTGCCACCAGCCCACGGGACGCCAACCATGGCTACACCTTC,CATSPRDANHGYTF
TRBV4-1,TRBJ1-6,.,.,TGCGCCAGCAACCTAGGGATAGGATCGAGCAGATCCTCCTATAATTCACCCCTCCACTTT,CASNLGIGSSRSSYNSPLHF
TRBV12-3/TRBV12-4,TRBJ1-3,.,few,TGTGCCAGCAGCCCGGACGGGGCCGGGGGAAACACCATATATTTT,CASSPDGAGGNTIYF
TRBV10-2,TRBJ1-5,.,.,TGTGCCAACAGCATCGGACACGATAGCAATCAGCCCCAGCATTTT,CANSIGHDSNQPQHF
TRBV11-2,TRBJ2-7,.,.,TGTGCTAGTAGGCTCACAGGGAGCTACGAGCAGTACTTC,CASRLTGSYEQYF
TRBV6-5,TRBJ2-5,.,.,TGTGCCAACAGTGAAACCGGGACCTCGGGGGCCCAATACTTC,CANSETGTSGAQYF
TRBV11-3,TRBJ2-1,.,.,.,CASSLAPFATGTYNEHFF
TRBV29-1,TRBJ2-5,TRBD2,.,TGCAACGGCGGGCGGGAGTACGAGACCCAATACTTC,CNGGREYETQYF
TRBV6-5,TRBJ1-3,.,.,TGTGCCAGCAGTTACTTTACCGGGACCCAATGGGGAAACACCATATATTTT,CASSYFTGTQWGNTIYF
TRBV5-1,TRBJ2-5,.,.,TGCGCCAACAGCTTGTTGGGGGCGCGGGAGACCCAGTACTTC,CANSLLGARETQYF
TRBV20-1,TRBJ1-1,.,once,TGCAGGGCTAGAGCGGGGGCTACGGCCACTGAAGCTTTCTTT,CRARAGATATEAFF
TRBV5-4,TRBJ1-2,.,many,TGTGCCAGCAGCTTGGATTGGGGAATCGGGAAGGGCTACACCTTC,CASSLDWGIGKGYTF
TRBV20-1,TRBJ2-7,.,few,TGCAGTGCTAGTTCCGGGCACGAGCAGTACTTC,CSASSGHEQYF
TRBV6-2/TRBV6-3,TRBJ2-3,TRBD2,.,TGTGCCAGCAGTCAAGGACTAGTGGGAGGTACAGATATGCATTATTTT,CASSQGLVGGTDMHYF
TRBV5-6,TRBJ1-6,.,.,TGTGTCAGCAGGGGACGTGGGAATTCACCCCTCAACTTT,CVSRGRGNSPLNF
TRBV28,TRBJ2-7,TRBD2,.,TGTGTCAGCAGTTTATTTGGGACTATCGGGAGACTCTACGAGCAGTACTTC,CVSSLFGTIGRLYEQYF
TRBV11-2,TRBJ2-1,.,.,TGTGCCAGCAGCTTAGCGGTGGGGCCTGCTGTAAATGAACAGTTCTTC,CASSLAVGPAVNEQFF
TRBV11-1,TRBJ1-1,.,.,TGTGCCAGTAGCCCGGGGGGGACTCTGTACACTGAAGCTTTCTTT,CASSPGGTLYTEAFF
TRBV24-1,TRBJ2-3,.,few,TGTGCCACCAGAGAAACAGGTCCAGATACGCAGTATTTT,CATRETGPDTQYF
TRBV7-2,TRBJ1-1,.,few,TGTGCCAGCAGCTTAAAAAGCGGCTTGAACACTGAAGCTTTCTTT,CASSLKSGLNTEAFF